This T cell receptor (beta chain) was documented in a study of T cell responses to AZD1222 COVID-19 vaccine. Overall study results and limits: Clonal diversity may have been underestimated, and the donors were mostly white British, with more females than males. CD4 TCRs linked to vaccination spanned spike, dominating at 160-218 and 743-854.

With regard to this clone: Antigen unknown.

Some second doses came at about 4 weeks and others at about 12 weeks; these were pooled. Produced via immunoSEQ multiplex PCR; TCRdb's table is partial and in-frame only. The sample carries about 170,000 clones, around 88% recorded once. This sequence was found in an adult who received the AZD1222 COVID-19 vaccine. The material was peripheral blood, obtained 28 days after the second AZD1222 dose.

CDR3 bases: TGCAGCGTTATGGAGGGGGACACTGAAGCTTTCTTT. This sequence encodes CSVMEGDTEAFF. The chain uses TRBV29-1 and TRBJ1-1; TRBD1 is a possible D gene (6 bases). Germline CDR1 is SQVTM and CDR2 is ANQGSEA. Trimming cost V 5 bases and J 3 bases, with 10 bases left between them. The CDR3 spans 12 residues. The full variable domain, in which reference TRBV29-1 and TRBJ1-1 provide the parts outside the CDR3, is SAVISQKPSRDICQRGTSLTIQCQVDSQVTMMFWYRQQPGQSLTLIATANQGSEATYESGFVIDKFPISRPNLTFSTLTVSNMSPEDSSIYLCSVMEGDTEAFFGQGTRLTVV.